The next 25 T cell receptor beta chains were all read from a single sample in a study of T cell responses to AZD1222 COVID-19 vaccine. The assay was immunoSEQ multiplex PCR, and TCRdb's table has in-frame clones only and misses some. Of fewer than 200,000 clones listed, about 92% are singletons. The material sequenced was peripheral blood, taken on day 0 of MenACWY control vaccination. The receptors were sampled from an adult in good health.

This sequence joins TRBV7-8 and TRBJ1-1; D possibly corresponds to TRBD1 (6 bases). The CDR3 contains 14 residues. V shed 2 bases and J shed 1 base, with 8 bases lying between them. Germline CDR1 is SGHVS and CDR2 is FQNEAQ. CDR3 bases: TGTGCCAGCAGCTTACAGGGGCCGAACACTGAAGCTTTCTTT. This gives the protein CASSLQGPNTEAFF. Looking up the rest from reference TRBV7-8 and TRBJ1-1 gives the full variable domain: GAGVSQSPRYKVAKRGQDVALRCDPISGHVSLFWYQQALGQGPEFLTYFQNEAQLDKSGLPSDRFFAERPEGSVSTLKIQRTQQEDSAVYLCASSLQGPNTEAFFGQGTRLTVV.

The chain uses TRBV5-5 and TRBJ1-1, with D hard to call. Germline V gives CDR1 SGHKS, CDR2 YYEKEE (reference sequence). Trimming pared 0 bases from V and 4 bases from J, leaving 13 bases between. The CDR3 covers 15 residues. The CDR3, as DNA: TGTGCCAGCAGCTTGGGAGGGCTGGGCGGCACTGAAGCTTTCTTT. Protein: CASSLGGLGGTEAFF.

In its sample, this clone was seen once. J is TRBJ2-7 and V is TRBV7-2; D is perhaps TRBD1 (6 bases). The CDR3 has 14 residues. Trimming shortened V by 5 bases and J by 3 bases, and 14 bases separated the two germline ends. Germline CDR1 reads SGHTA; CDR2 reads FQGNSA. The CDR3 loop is CASSNNRVNYEQYF. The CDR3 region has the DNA TGTGCCAGCAGCAATAACAGGGTGAACTACGAGCAGTACTTC.

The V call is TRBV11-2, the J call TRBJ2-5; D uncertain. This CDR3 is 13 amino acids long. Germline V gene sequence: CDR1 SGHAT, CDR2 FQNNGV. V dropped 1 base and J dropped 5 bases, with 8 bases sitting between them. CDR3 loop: CASSLVGLETQYF. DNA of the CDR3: TGTGCCAGCAGCTTAGTGGGGTTGGAGACCCAGTACTTC.

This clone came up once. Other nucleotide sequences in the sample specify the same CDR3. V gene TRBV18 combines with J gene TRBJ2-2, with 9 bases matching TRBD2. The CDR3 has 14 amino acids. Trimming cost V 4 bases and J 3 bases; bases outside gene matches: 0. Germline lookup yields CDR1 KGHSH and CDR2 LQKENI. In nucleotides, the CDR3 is TGTGCCAGCTCACGACTAGCGGACACCGGGGAGCTGTTTTTT. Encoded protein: CASSRLADTGELFF.

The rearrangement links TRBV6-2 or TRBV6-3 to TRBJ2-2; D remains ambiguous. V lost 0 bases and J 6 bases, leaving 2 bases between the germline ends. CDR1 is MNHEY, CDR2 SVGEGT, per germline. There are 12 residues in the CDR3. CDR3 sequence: CASSYSAGELFF. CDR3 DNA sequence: TGTGCCAGCAGTTACTCCGCCGGGGAGCTGTTTTTT.

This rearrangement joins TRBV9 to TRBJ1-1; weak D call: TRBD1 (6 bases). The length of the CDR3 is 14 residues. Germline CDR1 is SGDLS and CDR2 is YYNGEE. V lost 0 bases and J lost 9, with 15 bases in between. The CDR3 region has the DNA TGTGCCAGCAGCGTAGATGGGGGCGCGAAACAAGCTTTCTTT. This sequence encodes CASSVDGGAKQAFF.

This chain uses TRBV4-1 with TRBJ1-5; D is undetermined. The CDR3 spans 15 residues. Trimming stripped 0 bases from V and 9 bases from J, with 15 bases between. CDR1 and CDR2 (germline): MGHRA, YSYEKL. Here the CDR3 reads CASSQERTDPWPQHF. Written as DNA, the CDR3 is TGCGCCAGCAGCCAAGAGCGGACGGATCCTTGGCCCCAGCATTTT.

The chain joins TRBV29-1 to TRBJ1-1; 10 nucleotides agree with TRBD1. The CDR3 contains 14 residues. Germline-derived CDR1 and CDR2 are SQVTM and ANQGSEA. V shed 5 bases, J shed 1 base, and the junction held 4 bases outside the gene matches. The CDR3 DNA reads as TGCAGCGTTACAAGGACAGGGGGGAACACTGAAGCTTTCTTT. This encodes CSVTRTGGNTEAFF.

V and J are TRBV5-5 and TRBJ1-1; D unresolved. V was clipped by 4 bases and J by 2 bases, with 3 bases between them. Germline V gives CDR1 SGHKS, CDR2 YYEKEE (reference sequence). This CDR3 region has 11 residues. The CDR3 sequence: CASSVNTEAFF. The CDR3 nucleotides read TGTGCCAGCAGCGTAAACACTGAAGCTTTCTTT.

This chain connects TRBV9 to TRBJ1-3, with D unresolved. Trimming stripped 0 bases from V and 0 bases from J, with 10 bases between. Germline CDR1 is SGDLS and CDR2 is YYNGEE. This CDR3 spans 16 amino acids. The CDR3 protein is CASSVGAGFSGNTIYF. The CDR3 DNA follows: TGTGCCAGCAGCGTAGGGGCGGGTTTCTCTGGAAACACCATATATTTT.

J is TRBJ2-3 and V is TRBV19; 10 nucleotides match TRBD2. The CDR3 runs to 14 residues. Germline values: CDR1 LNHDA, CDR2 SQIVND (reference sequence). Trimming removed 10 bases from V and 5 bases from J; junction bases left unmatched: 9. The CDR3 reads CATDQAGGVDTQYF. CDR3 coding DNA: TGTGCCACGGATCAAGCGGGAGGGGTAGATACGCAGTATTTT.

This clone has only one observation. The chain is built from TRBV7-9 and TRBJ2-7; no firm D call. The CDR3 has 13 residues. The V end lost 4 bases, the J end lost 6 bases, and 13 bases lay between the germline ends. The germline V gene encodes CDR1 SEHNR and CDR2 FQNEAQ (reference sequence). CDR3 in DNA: TGTGCCAGCAGCTCTCCATCAGTAGGCGAGCAGTACTTC. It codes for CASSSPSVGEQYF.

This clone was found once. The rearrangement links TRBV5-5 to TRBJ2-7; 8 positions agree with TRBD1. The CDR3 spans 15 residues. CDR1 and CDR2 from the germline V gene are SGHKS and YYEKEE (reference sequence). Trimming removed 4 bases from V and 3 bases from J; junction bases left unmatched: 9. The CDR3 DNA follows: TGTGCCAGCAGCGCGGGACAGGCGAATTTCTACGAGCAGTACTTC. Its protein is CASSAGQANFYEQYF.

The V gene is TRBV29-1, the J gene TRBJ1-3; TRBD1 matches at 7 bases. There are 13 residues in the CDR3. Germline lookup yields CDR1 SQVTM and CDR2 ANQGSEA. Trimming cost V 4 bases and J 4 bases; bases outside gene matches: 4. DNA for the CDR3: TGCAGCGTTGGACAGGGATCAGGAAACACCATATATTTT. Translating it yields CSVGQGSGNTIYF.

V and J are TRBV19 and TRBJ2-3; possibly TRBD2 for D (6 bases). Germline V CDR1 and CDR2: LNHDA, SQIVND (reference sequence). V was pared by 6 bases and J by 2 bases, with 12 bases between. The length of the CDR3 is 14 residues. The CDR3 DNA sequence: TGTGCCAGTAGCGGAGGGCTGTTCACAGATACGCAGTATTTT. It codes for CASSGGLFTDTQYF.

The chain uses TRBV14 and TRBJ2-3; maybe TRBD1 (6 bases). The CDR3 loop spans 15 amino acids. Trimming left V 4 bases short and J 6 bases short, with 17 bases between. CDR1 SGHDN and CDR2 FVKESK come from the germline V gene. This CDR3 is CASSPGTSKGDTQYF. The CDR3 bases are TGTGCCAGCAGCCCCGGGACATCAAAGGGGGATACGCAGTATTTT.

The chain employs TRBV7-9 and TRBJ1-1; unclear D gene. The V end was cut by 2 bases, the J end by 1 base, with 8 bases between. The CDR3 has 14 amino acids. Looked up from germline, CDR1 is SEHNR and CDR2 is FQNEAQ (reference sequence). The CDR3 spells CASSLWPENTEAFF. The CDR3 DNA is TGTGCCAGCAGCTTATGGCCGGAGAACACTGAAGCTTTCTTT.

The CDR3 reads CASTLGGPGGTGELFF. The CDR3, as DNA: TGTGCCAGCACCCTAGGGGGTCCGGGAGGGACCGGGGAGCTGTTTTTT. The chain recombines TRBV11-3 with TRBJ2-2; TRBD2 matches 8 bases. The V gene end was trimmed by 7 bases and the J gene end by 5 bases; junction bases not matched to a gene: 12. The CDR3 runs to 16 residues. Germline V gene sequence: CDR1 SGHNT, CDR2 YENEEA. Combining the CDR3 with reference TRBV11-3 and TRBJ2-2 gives the whole variable domain EAGVVQSPRYKIIEKKQPVAFWCNPISGHNTLYWYLQNLGQGPELLIRYENEEAVDDSQLPKDRFSAERLKGVDSTLKIQPAELGDSAVYLCASTLGGPGGTGELFFGEGSRLTVL.

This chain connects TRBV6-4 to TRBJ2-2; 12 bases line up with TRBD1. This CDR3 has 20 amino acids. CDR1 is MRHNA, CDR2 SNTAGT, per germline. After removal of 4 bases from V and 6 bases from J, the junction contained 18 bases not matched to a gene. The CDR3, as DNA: TGTGCCAGCAGTGGCAACCGGGACAGGGGGCTAGCGGGAGTCTCCGGGGAGCTGTTTTTT. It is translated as CASSGNRDRGLAGVSGELFF.

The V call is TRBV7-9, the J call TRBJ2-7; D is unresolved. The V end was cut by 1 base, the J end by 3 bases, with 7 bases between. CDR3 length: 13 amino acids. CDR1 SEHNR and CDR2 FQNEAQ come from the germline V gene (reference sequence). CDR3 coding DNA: TGTGCCAGCAGCTTAGAGACGGGCTACGAGCAGTACTTC. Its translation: CASSLETGYEQYF.

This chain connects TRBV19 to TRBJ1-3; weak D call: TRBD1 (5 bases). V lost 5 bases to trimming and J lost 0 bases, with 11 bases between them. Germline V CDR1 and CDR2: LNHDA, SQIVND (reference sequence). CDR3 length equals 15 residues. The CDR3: CASSATADSGNTIYF. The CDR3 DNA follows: TGTGCCAGTAGTGCGACAGCAGACTCTGGAAACACCATATATTTT.

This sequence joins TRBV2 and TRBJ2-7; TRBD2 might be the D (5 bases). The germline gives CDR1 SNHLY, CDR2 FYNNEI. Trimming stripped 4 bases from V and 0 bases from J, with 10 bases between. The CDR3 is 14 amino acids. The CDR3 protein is CASSGEFPSYEQYF. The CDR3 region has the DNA TGTGCCAGCAGTGGGGAGTTTCCCTCCTACGAGCAGTACTTC.

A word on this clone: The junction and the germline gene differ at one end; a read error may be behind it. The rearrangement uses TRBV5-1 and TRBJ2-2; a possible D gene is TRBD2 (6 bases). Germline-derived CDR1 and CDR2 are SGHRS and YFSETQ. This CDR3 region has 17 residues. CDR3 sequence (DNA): TGCGCCAACAGCTTGGCCGGGCTAGCGAGAAACACCGGGGAGCTGTTTTTT. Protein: CANSLAGLARNTGELFF.

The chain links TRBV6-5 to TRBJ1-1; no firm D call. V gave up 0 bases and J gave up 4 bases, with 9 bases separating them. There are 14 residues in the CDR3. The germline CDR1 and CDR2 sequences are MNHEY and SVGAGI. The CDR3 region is CASSYSTGSTEAFF. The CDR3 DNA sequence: TGTGCCAGCAGTTACTCGACCGGGTCCACTGAAGCTTTCTTT.